The 9 T cell receptor beta chains below come from one sample, sequenced in a study of blood T cells in healthy people across ages. The second PCR ran 7 to 11 cycles with a sample-barcoded 5' primer and J-beta primers. TCRdb reprocessed the 5' RACE reads via MiXCR and lists one record per CDR3 protein. The sample has around 1,800,000 distinct CDR3 sequences, 35% to 50% seen once. Sequencing was performed on blood. All receptors come from a human donor in good health.

The gene calls are TRBV27 and TRBJ2-7; TRBD1 matches at 8 bases. In germline, CDR1 is MNHEY, CDR2 SMNVEV (reference sequence). The CDR3 is made up of 15 amino acids. Losses at the gene ends were 7 bases for V and 5 bases for J; bases not matched to a gene: 13. CDR3 region: CASTTAAGGLDEQYF. The CDR3 coding sequence is TGTGCCAGCACAACTGCGGCAGGGGGCCTCGACGAGCAGTACTTC.

V gene TRBV7-2 combines with J gene TRBJ1-2, with 7 bases identical to TRBD1. The CDR3 runs 15 residues. Germline V lookup: CDR1 SGHTA, CDR2 FQGNSA. V was pared by 7 bases and J by 5 bases, with 13 bases of the junction left unmatched. CDR3 sequence (DNA): TGTGCCAGCACCCTGGGACAGTGGGTCGTATATGGCTACACCTTC. It translates to CASTLGQWVVYGYTF.

The V call is TRBV6-6, the J call TRBJ1-2; no reliable D call. This CDR3 comprises 14 residues. Looked up from germline, CDR1 is MNHNY and CDR2 is SVGAGI (reference sequence). The V gene lost 7 bases and the J gene lost 8 bases, with 20 bases spanning the gap. The CDR3 spells CASNPGSSGYGYTF. CDR3 bases: TGTGCCAGCAACCCCGGGAGTAGTGGGTACGGCTACACCTTC.

This clonotype turned up a few times. The rearrangement joins TRBV15 to TRBJ2-3, with TRBD1 matching 7 bases. Germline V gene data show CDR1 as LNHNV and CDR2 as YYDKDF (reference sequence). The CDR3 has 16 amino acids. V was clipped by 6 bases and J by 3 bases; unmatched bases: 12. The CDR3 coding sequence is TGTGCCACCAGTACAAAAAGGACAGGCGGGACAGATACGCAGTATTTT. It encodes CATSTKRTGGTDTQYF.

The chain couples TRBV5-1 to TRBJ2-1; TRBD2 matches at 9 bases. The CDR3 is 15 residues long. Germline V gives CDR1 SGHRS, CDR2 YFSETQ. J lost 9 bases, V lost 5 bases, and 12 bases had no gene match. The CDR3 sequence is CASSPIGGGAGEQFF. DNA for the CDR3: TGCGCCAGCAGTCCTATTGGCGGGGGGGCCGGTGAGCAGTTCTTC. Supplemented by reference TRBV5-1 and TRBJ2-1, the full variable domain reads KAGVTQTPRYLIKTRGQQVTLSCSPISGHRSVSWYQQTPGQGLQFLFEYFSETQRNKGNFPGRFSGRQFSNSRSEMNVSTLELGDSALYLCASSPIGGGAGEQFFGPGTRLTVL.

J is TRBJ2-3 and V is TRBV7-2; D is possibly TRBD2 (7 bases). This CDR3 is built from 16 residues. Trimming left V 3 bases short and J 0 bases short, with 13 bases between. CDR1 and CDR2 from the germline V gene are SGHTA and FQGNSA. This CDR3 is CASSFGGGHSTDTQYF. DNA for the CDR3: TGTGCCAGCAGCTTCGGCGGGGGCCACAGCACAGATACGCAGTATTTT.

The sample holds a few counts of this clonotype. The rearrangement links TRBV4-1 to TRBJ2-5, with no clear D. Trimming took off 7 bases at V and 3 bases at J, with 21 bases between the two ends. Germline loops: CDR1 MGHRA, CDR2 YSYEKL. The CDR3 is 16 residues long. As DNA, the CDR3 is TGCGCCAGCACCGAAACCCACACAAACTATGAAGAGACCCAGTACTTC. Protein: CASTETHTNYEETQYF.

The chain has TRBV3-1 and TRBJ1-2; no reliable D call. The V gene's germline CDR1 is LGHDT and CDR2 YNNKEL (reference sequence). V gave up 6 bases and J gave up 1 base, with 15 bases separating them. The CDR3 is made up of 15 amino acids. The CDR3 DNA reads as TGTGCCAGCAGTCCAGGTGCCGGGATTAACTATGGCTACACCTTC. Translation: CASSPGAGINYGYTF.

This clonotype has just a few counts. The chain employs TRBV24-1 and TRBJ2-1; 11 nucleotides agree with TRBD1. The length of the CDR3 is 13 residues. Germline V gives CDR1 KGHDR, CDR2 SFDVKD. Trimming cost V 3 bases and J 11 bases; bases outside gene matches: 2. CDR3 nucleotides: TGTGCCACCAGTGATCGGGACAGGGGGAAGCAGTTCTTC. Amino acid sequence: CATSDRDRGKQFF.